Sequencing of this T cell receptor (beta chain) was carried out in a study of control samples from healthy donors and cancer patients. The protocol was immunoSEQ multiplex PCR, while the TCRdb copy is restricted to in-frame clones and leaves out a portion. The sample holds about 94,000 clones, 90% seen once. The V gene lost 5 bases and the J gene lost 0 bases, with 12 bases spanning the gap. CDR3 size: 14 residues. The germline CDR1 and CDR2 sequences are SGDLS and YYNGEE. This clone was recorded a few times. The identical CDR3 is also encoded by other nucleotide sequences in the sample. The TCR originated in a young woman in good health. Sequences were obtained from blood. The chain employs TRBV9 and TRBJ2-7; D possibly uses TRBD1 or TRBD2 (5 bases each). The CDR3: CASSEGHSSYEQYF. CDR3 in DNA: TGTGCCAGCAGTGAGGGGCATAGCTCCTACGAGCAGTACTTC.